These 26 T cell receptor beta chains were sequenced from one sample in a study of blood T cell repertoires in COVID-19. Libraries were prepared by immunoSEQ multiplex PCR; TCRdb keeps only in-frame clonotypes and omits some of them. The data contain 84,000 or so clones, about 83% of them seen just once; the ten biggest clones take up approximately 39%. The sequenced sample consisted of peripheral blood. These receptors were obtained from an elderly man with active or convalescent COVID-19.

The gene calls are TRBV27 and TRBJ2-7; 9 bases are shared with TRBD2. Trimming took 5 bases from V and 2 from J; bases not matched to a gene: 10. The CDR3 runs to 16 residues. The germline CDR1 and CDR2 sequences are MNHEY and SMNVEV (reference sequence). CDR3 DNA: TGTGCCAGCAGTACCCTGGCGGGAGGGGGCCCCTACGAGCAGTACTTC. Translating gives CASSTLAGGGPYEQYF.

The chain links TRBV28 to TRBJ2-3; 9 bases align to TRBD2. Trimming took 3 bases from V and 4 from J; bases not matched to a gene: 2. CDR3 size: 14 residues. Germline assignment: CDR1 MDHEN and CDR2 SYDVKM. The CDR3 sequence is CASSFGGRADTQYF. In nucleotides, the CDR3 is TGTGCCAGCAGTTTCGGCGGGAGGGCAGATACGCAGTATTTT.

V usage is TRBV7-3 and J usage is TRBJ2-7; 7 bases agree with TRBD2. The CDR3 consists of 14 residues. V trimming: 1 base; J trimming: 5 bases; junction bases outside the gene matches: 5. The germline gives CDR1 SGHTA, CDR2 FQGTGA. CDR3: CASSLRGGGDEQYF. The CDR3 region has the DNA TGTGCCAGCAGCTTAAGAGGCGGGGGAGACGAGCAGTACTTC. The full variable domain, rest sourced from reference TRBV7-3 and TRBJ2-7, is GAGVSQTPSNKVTEKGKYVELRCDPISGHTALYWYRQSLGQGPEFLIYFQGTGAADDSGLPNDRFFAVRPEGSVSTLKIQRTERGDSAVYLCASSLRGGGDEQYFGPGTRLTVT.

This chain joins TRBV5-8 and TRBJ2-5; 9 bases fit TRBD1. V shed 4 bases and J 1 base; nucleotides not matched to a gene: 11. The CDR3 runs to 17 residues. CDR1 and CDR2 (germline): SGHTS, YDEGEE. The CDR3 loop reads CASSRRGDRGIQETQYF. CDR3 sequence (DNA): TGTGCCAGCAGCAGACGAGGCGACAGGGGGATCCAAGAGACCCAGTACTTC.

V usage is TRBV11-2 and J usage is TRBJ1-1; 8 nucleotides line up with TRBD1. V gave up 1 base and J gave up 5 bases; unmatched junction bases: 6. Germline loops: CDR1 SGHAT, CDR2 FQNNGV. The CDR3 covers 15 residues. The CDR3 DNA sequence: TGTGCCAGCAGCTTAGGTCCAGGGGGCGAGACTGAAGCTTTCTTT. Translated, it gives CASSLGPGGETEAFF.

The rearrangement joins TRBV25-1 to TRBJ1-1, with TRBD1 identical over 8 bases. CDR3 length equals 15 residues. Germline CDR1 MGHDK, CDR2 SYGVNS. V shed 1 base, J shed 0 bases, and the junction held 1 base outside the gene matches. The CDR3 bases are TGTGCCAGCAGTGAATTCAGGGGGCTGAACACTGAAGCTTTCTTT. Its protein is CASSEFRGLNTEAFF.

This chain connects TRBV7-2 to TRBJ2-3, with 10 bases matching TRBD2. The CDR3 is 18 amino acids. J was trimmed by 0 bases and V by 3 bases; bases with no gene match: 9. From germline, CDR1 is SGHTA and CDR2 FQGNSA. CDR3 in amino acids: CASSLVLAGPTSTDTQYF. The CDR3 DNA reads TGTGCCAGCAGCTTGGTACTAGCGGGACCTACCAGCACAGATACGCAGTATTTT.

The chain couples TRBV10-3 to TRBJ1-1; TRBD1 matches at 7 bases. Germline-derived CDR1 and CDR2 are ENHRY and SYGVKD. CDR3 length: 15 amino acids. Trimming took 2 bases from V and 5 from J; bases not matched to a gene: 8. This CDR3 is CAISESTGARTEAFF. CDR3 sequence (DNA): TGTGCCATCAGTGAGAGCACAGGGGCGAGGACTGAAGCTTTCTTT.

The CDR3 loop is CSVERAGLGSEQFF. DNA for the CDR3: TGCAGCGTTGAAAGGGCGGGATTAGGGAGTGAGCAGTTCTTC. The gene calls are TRBV29-1 and TRBJ2-1; a possible D gene is TRBD2 (6 bases). CDR3 size: 14 residues. Per the germline V gene, CDR1 is SQVTM and CDR2 is ANQGSEA. Deletions cut 2 bases from V and 9 bases from J, with 17 bases between.

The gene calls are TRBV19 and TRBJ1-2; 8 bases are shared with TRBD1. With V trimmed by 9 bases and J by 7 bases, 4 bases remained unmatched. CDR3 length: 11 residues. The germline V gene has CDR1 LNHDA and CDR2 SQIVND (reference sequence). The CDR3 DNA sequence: TGTGCCAGCGGGACAGGAGGTGGCTACACCTTC. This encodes CASGTGGGYTF.

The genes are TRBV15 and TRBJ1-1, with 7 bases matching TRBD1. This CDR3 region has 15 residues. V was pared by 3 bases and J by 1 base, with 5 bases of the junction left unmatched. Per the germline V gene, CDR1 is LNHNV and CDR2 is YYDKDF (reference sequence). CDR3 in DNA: TGTGCCACCAGCAGGTCAGGGGGAAGGAACACTGAAGCTTTCTTT. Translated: CATSRSGGRNTEAFF.

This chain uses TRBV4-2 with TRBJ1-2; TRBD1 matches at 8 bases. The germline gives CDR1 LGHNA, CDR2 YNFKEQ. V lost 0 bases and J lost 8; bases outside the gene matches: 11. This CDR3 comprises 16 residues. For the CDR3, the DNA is TGTGCCAGCAGCCAAGAAGTAGGACAGGGAACATGGGGCTACACCTTC. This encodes CASSQEVGQGTWGYTF.

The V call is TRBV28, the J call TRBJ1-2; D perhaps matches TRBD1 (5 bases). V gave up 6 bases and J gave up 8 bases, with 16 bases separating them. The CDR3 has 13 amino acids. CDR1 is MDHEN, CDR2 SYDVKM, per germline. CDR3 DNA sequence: TGTGCCAGCAGCCGTTTGCCAGGGCCCGGCTACACCTTC. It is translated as CASSRLPGPGYTF.

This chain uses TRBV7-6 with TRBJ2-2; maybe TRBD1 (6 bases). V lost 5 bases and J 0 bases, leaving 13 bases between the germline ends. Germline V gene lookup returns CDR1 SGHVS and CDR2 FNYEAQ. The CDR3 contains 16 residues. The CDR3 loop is CASSPGQLANTGELFF. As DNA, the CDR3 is TGTGCCAGCAGCCCCGGACAGCTCGCGAACACCGGGGAGCTGTTTTTT.

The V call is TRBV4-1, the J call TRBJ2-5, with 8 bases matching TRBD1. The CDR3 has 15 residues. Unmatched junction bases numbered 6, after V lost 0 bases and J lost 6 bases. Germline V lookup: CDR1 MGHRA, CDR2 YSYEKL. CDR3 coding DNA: TGCGCCAGCAGCCAAGATGGACAGGGAGTAAAGACCCAGTACTTC. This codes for CASSQDGQGVKTQYF.

In DNA form, the CDR3 reads TGTGCCAGCAGCCGGGCAGGGGTACAAAACATTCAGTACTTC. Translated: CASSRAGVQNIQYF. J is TRBJ2-4 and V is TRBV7-9, with a tentative D call TRBD1 (6 bases). The V gene lost 5 bases and the J gene lost 5 bases, with 13 bases spanning the gap. This CDR3 is 14 amino acids long. Germline CDR1 and CDR2: SEHNR and FQNEAQ (reference sequence).

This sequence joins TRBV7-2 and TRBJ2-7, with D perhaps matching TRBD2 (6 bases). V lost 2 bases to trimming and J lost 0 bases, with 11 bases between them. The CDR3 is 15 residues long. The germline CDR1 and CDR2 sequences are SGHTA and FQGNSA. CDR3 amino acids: CASSLNGGNSYEQYF. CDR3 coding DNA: TGTGCCAGCAGCTTAAATGGCGGGAACTCCTACGAGCAGTACTTC. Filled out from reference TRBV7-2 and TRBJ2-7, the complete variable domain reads GAGVSQSPSNKVTEKGKDVELRCDPISGHTALYWYRQSLGQGLEFLIYFQGNSAPDKSGLPSDRFSAERTGGSVSTLTIQRTQQEDSAVYLCASSLNGGNSYEQYFGPGTRLTVT.

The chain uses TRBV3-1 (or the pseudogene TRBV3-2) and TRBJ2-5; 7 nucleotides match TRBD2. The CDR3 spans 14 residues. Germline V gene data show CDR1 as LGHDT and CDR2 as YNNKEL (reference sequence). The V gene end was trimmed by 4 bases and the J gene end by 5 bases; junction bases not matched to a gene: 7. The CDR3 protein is CASSLWGGWETQYF. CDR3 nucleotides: TGTGCCAGCAGCCTCTGGGGGGGATGGGAGACCCAGTACTTC.

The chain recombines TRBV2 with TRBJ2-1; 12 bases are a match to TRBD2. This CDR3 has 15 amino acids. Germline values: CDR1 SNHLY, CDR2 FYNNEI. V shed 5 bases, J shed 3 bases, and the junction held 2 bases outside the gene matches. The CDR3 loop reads CASSLLAGGYNEQFF. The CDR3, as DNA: TGTGCCAGCAGTCTACTAGCGGGAGGCTACAATGAGCAGTTCTTC.

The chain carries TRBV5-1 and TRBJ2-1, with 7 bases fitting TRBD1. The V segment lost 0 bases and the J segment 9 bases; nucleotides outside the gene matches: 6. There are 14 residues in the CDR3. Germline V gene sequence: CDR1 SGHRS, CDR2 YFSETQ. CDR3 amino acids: CASSLDRGNGEQFF. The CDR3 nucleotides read TGCGCCAGCAGCTTGGACAGGGGAAATGGTGAGCAGTTCTTC.

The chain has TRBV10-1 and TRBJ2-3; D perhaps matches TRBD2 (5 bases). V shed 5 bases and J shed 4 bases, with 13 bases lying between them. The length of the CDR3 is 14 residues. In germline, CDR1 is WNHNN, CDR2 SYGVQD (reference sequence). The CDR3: CASSFSTTPDTQYF. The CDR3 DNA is TGCGCCAGCAGTTTCTCGACTACACCAGATACGCAGTATTTT.

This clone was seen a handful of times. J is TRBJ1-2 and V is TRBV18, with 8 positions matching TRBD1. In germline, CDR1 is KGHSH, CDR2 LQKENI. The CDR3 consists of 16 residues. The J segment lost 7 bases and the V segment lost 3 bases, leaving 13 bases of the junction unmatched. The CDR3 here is CASSPGQGHSLSGYTF. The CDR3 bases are TGTGCCAGCTCACCCGGACAGGGCCATAGTCTCTCTGGCTACACCTTC.

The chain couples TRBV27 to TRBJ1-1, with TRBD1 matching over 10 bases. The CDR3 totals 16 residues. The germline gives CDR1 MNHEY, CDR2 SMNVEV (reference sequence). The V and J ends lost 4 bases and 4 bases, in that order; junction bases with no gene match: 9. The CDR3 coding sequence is TGTGCCAGCAGTTCCCTTTCGACAGGGGGCGGCACTGAAGCTTTCTTT. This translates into CASSSLSTGGGTEAFF.

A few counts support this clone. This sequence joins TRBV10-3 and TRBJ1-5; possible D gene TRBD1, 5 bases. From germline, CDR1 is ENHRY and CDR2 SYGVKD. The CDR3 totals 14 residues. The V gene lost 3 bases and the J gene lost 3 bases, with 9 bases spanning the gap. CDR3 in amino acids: CAISDGRDNQPQHF. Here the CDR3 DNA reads TGTGCCATCAGTGACGGCAGGGACAATCAGCCCCAGCATTTT.

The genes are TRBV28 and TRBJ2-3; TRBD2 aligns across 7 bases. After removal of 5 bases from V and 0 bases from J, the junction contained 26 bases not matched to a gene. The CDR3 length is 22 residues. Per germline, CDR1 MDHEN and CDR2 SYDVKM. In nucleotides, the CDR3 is TGTGCCAGCAGTATCTACGGGGGGTTCCCTCTCCGGCGGGATGTGAGCACAGATACGCAGTATTTT. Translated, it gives CASSIYGGFPLRRDVSTDTQYF.

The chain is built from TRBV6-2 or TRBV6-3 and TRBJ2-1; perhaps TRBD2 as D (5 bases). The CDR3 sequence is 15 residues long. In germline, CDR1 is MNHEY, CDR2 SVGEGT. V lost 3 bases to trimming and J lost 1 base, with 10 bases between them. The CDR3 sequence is CASSYGSASYNEQFF. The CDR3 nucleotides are TGTGCCAGCAGTTATGGTAGCGCTTCCTACAATGAGCAGTTCTTC.